What follows describes a single T cell receptor beta chain. What it recognizes is unknown. The sample is drawn from a study of pediatric ulcerative colitis. Sequencing was at survey level. Profiled with immunoSEQ multiplex PCR; TCRdb holds only in-frame clones, not every one. Among roughly 60,000 clones listed, approximately 87% were seen once. Looked up from germline, CDR1 is MDHEN and CDR2 is SYDVKM. V lost 1 base and J 7 bases, leaving 14 bases between the germline ends. CDR3 size: 15 residues. Findings of the study overall: Compared with controls, ulcerative colitis showed greater blood-rectum clone sharing.

This receptor was identified in a boy younger than 18 who was a control in a study of pediatric ulcerative colitis. The material sequenced was blood. The chain joins TRBV28 to TRBJ1-5; D gene ambiguous. The CDR3 is CASSLSGGPQQPQHF. CDR3 DNA: TGTGCCAGCAGTTTATCAGGAGGTCCCCAACAGCCCCAGCATTTT. Full variable domain (outside the CDR3, taken from reference TRBV28 and TRBJ1-5): DVKVTQSSRYLVKRTGEKVFLECVQDMDHENMFWYRQDPGLGLRLIYFSYDVKMKEKGDIPEGYSVSREKKERFSLILESASTNQTSMYLCASSLSGGPQQPQHFGDGTRLSIL.